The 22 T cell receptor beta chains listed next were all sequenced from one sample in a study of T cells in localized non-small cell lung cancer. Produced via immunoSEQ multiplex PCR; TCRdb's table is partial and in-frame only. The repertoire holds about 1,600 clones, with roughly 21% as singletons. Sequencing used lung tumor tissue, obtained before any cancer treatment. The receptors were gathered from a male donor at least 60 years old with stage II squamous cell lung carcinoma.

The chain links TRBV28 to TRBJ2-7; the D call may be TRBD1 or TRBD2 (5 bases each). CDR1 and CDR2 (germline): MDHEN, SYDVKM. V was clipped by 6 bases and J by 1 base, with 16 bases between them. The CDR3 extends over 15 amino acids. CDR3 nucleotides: TGTGCCAGCAGAGCAACCGGGACGGATTCCTACGAGCAGTACTTC. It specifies CASRATGTDSYEQYF.

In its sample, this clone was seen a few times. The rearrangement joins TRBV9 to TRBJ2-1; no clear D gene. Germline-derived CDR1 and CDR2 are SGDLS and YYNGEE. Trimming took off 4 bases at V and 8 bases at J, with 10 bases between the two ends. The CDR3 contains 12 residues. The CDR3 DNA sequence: TGTGCCAGCAGCTTACAGTCGCATGAGCAGTTCTTC. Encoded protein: CASSLQSHEQFF.

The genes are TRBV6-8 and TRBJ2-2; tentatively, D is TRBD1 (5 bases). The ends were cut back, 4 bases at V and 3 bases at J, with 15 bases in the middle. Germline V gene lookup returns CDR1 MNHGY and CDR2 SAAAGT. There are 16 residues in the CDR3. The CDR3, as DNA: TGTGCCAGCAGTTGGTTATCCTTAGGGGACACCGGGGAGCTGTTTTTT. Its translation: CASSWLSLGDTGELFF.

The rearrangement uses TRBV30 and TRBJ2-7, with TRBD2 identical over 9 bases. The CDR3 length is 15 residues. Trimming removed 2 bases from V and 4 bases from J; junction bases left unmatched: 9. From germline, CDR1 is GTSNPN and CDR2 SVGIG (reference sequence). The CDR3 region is CAWSPKVAGDYEQYF. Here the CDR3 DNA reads TGTGCCTGGAGTCCCAAGGTAGCGGGGGATTACGAGCAGTACTTC.

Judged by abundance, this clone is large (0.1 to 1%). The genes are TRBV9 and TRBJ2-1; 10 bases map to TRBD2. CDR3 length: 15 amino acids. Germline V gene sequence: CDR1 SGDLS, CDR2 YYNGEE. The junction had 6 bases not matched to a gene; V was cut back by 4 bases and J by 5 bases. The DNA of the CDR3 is TGTGCCAGCAGCTTTGGACTAGCGGAGGACAATGAGCAGTTCTTC. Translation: CASSFGLAEDNEQFF.

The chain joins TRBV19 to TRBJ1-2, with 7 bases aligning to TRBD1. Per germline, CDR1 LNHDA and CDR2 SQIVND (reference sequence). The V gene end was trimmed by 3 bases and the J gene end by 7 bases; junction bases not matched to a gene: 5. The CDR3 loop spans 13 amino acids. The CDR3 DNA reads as TGTGCCAGTAGTATCGACAGGGCGAGTGGCTACACCTTC. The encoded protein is CASSIDRASGYTF.

The CDR3 loop is CASGGRTPNTEAFF. The CDR3 nucleotides read TGTGCCAGCGGAGGGCGGACACCGAACACTGAAGCTTTCTTT. The chain joins TRBV28 to TRBJ1-1; a weak D match, TRBD1 (5 bases). This CDR3 region has 14 residues. The germline gives CDR1 MDHEN, CDR2 SYDVKM. V lost 8 bases, J lost 1 base, and 14 bases lay in between.

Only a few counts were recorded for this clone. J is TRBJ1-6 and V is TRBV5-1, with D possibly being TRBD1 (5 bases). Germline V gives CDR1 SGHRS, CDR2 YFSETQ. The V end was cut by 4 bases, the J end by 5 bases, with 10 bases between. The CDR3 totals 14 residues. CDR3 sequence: CASSEGRDNSPLHF. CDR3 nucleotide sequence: TGCGCCAGCAGCGAGGGACGGGATAATTCACCCCTCCACTTT.

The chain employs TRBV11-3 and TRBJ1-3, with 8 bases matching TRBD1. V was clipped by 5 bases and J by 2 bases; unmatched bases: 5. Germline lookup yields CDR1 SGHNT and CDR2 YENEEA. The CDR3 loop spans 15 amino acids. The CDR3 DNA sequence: TGTGCCAGCAGCGCCCGGACAGGGACTGGAAACACCATATATTTT. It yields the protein CASSARTGTGNTIYF.

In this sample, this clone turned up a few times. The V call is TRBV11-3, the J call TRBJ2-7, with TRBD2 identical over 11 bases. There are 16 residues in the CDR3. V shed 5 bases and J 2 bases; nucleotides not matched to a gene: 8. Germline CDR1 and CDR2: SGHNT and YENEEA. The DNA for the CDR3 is TGTGCCAGCAGCCCACTAGCGGGGGCGAGCGCCTACGAGCAGTACTTC. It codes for CASSPLAGASAYEQYF.

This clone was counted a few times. In nucleotides, the CDR3 is TGCAGCGTTGAAGAGGTGGACTGGGGGACCCAGTACTTC. It codes for CSVEEVDWGTQYF. The J gene is TRBJ2-5, the V gene TRBV29-1; the D gene is possibly TRBD2 (5 bases). CDR1 is SQVTM, CDR2 ANQGSEA, per germline. CDR3 size: 13 residues. Trimming shortened V by 0 bases and J by 7 bases, and 12 bases separated the two germline ends.

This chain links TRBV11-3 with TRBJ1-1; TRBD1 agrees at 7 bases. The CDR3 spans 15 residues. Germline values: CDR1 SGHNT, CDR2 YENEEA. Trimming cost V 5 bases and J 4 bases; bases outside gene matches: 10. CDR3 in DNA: TGTGCCAGCAGCCTCGGGTTCGACAGGGCCACTGAAGCTTTCTTT. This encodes CASSLGFDRATEAFF. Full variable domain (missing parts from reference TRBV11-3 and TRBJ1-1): EAGVVQSPRYKIIEKKQPVAFWCNPISGHNTLYWYLQNLGQGPELLIRYENEEAVDDSQLPKDRFSAERLKGVDSTLKIQPAELGDSAVYLCASSLGFDRATEAFFGQGTRLTVV.

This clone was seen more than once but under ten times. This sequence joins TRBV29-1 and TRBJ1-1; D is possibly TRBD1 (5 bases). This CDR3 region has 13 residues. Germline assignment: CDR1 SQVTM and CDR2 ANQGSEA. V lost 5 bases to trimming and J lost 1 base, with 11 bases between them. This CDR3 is CSVSVQANTEAFF. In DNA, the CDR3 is TGCAGCGTTAGCGTACAGGCGAACACTGAAGCTTTCTTT.

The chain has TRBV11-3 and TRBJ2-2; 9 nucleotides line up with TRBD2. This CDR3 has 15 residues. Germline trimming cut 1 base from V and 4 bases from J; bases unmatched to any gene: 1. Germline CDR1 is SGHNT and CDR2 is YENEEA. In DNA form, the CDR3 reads TGTGCCAGCAGCTTAGGGACTAGCGTCACCGGGGAGCTGTTTTTT. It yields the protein CASSLGTSVTGELFF. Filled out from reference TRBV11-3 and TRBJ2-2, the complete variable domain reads EAGVVQSPRYKIIEKKQPVAFWCNPISGHNTLYWYLQNLGQGPELLIRYENEEAVDDSQLPKDRFSAERLKGVDSTLKIQPAELGDSAVYLCASSLGTSVTGELFFGEGSRLTVL.

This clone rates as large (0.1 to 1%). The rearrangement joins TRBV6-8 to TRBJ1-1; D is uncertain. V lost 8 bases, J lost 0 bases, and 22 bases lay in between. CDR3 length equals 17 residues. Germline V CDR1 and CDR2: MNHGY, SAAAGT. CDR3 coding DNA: TGTGCCAGCGGATCGGCGAGACGGGGATCCATGAACACTGAAGCTTTCTTT. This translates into CASGSARRGSMNTEAFF.

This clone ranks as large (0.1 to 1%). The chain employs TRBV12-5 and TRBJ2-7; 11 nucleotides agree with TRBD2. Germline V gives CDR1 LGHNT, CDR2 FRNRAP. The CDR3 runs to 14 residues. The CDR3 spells CASRISGGVYEQYF. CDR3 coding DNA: TGTGCCAGCCGGATTAGCGGGGGGGTTTACGAGCAGTACTTC.

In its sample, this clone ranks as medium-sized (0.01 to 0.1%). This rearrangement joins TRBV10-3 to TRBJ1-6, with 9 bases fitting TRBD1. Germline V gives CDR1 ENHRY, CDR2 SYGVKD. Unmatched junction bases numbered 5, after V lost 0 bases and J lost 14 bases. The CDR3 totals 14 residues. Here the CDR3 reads CAISESDRGVALHF. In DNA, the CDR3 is TGTGCCATCAGTGAGTCCGACAGGGGGGTAGCCCTCCACTTT.

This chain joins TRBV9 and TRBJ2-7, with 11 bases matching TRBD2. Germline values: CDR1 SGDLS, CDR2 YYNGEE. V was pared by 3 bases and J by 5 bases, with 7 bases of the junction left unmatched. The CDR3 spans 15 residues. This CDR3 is CASSANSGGADEQYF. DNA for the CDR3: TGTGCCAGCAGCGCCAATAGCGGGGGGGCCGACGAGCAGTACTTC.

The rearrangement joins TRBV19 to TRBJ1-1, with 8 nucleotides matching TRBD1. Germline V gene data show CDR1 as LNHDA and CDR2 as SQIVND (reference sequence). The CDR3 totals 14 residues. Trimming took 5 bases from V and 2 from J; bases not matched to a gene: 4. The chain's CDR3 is CASSEGQDNTEAFF. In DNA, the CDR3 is TGTGCCAGTAGTGAGGGACAGGATAACACTGAAGCTTTCTTT. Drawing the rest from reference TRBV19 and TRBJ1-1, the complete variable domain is DGGITQSPKYLFRKEGQNVTLSCEQNLNHDAMYWYRQDPGQGLRLIYYSQIVNDFQKGDIAEGYSVSREKKESFPLTVTSAQKNPTAFYLCASSEGQDNTEAFFGQGTRLTVV.

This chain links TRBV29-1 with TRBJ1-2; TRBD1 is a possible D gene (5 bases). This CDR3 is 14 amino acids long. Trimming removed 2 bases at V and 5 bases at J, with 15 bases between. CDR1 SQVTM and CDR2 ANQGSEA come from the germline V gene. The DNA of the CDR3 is TGCAGCGTTGAACCCCCCGACAGATCGTATGGCTACACCTTC. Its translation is CSVEPPDRSYGYTF.

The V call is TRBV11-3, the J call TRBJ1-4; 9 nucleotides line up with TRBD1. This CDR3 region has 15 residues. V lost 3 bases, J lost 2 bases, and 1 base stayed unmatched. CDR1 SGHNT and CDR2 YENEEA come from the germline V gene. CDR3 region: CASSLDRGTNEKLFF. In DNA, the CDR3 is TGTGCCAGCAGCTTGGACAGGGGCACTAATGAAAAACTGTTTTTT.

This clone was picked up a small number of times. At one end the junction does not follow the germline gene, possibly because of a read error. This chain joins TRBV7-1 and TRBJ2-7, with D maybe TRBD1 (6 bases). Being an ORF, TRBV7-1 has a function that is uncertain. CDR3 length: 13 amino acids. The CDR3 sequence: CASSLGGLAEQYF. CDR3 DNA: TGTGCTAGCAGCTTAGGGGGTCTCGCGGAGCAGTACTTC.